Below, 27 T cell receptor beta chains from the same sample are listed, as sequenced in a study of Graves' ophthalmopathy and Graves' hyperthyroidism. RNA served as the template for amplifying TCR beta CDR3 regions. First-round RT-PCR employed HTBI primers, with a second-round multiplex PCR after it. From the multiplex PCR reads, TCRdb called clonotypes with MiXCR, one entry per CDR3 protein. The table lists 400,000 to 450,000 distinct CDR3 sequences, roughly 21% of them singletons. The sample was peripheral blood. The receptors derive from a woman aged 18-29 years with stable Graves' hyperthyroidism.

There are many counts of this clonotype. The CDR3 protein is CASRRTGRNTEAFF. CDR3 sequence (DNA): TGCGCCAGCAGACGGACAGGGAGGAACACTGAAGCTTTCTTT. J is TRBJ1-1 and V is TRBV5-1; TRBD1 matches at 8 bases. Trimming cost V 5 bases and J 1 base; bases outside gene matches: 4. Germline CDR1 is SGHRS and CDR2 is YFSETQ. This CDR3 has 14 amino acids.

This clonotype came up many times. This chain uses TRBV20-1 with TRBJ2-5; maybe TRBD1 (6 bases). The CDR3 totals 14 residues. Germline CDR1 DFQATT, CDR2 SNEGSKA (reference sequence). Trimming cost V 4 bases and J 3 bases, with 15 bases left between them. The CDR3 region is CSATITGIEETQYF. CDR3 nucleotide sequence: TGCAGTGCTACGATAACAGGGATCGAAGAGACCCAGTACTTC.

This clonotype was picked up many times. The CDR3 DNA sequence: TGTGCCAGCAGTTACTCACCGGGAGATTCACCCCTCCACTTT. Residues: CASSYSPGDSPLHF. This sequence joins TRBV6-5 and TRBJ1-6, with no clear D. Germline lookup yields CDR1 MNHEY and CDR2 SVGAGI. V was shortened by 0 bases and J by 8 bases, with 8 bases between the two germline ends. CDR3 length equals 14 residues.

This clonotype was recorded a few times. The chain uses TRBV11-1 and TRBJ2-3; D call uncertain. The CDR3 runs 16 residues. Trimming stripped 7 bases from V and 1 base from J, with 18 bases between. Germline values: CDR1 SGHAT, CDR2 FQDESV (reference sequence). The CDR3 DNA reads TGTGCCAGCACCCCGTCCCTAGGCGGTCGCACAGATACGCAGTATTTT. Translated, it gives CASTPSLGGRTDTQYF.

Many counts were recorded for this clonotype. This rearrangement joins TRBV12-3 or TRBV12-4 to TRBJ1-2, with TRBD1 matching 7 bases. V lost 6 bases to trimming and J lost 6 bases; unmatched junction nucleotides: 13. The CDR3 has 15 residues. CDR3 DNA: TGTGCCAGCAGCGCATACAGGGGTGCCTCGGATGGCTACACCTTC. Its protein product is CASSAYRGASDGYTF.

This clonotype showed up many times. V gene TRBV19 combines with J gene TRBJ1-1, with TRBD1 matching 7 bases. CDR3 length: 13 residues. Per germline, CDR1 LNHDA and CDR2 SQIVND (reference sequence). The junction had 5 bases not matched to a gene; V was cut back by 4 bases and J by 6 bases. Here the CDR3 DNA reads TGTGCCAGTAGTAAACAGGGGTTTGCTGAAGCTTTCTTT. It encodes CASSKQGFAEAFF.

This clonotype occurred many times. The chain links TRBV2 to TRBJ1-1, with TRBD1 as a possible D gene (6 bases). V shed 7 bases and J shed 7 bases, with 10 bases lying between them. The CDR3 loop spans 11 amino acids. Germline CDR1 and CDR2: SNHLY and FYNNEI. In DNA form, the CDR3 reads TGTGCCAGCAACAGGGATTATGAAGCTTTCTTT. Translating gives CASNRDYEAFF.

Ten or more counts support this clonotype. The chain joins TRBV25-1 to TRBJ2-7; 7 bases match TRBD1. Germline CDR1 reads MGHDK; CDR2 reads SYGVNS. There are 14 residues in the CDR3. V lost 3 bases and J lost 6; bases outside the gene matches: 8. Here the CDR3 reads CASSDKTGTVEQYF. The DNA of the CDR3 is TGTGCCAGCAGTGACAAGACAGGGACGGTCGAGCAGTACTTC.

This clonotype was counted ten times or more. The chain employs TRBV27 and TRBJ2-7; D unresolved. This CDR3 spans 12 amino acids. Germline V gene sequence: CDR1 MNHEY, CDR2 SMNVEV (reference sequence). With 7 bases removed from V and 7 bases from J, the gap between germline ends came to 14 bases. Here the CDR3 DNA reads TGTGCCAGCATTAATTTTACGAGTGAGCAGTACTTC. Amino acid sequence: CASINFTSEQYF.

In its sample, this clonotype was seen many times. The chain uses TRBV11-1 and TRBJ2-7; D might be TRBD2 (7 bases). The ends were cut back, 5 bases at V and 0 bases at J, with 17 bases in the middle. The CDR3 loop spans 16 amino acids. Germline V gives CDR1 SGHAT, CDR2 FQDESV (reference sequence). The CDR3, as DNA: TGTGCCAGCAGCCCGCCCGCGGGGGCAAGCTCCTACGAGCAGTACTTC. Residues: CASSPPAGASSYEQYF.

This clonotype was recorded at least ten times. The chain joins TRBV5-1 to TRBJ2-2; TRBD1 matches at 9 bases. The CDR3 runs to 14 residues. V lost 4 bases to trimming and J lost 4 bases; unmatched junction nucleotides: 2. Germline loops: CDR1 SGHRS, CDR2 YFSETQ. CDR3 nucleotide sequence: TGCGCCAGCAGCGGACAGGGGTTCACCGGGGAGCTGTTTTTT. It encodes CASSGQGFTGELFF.

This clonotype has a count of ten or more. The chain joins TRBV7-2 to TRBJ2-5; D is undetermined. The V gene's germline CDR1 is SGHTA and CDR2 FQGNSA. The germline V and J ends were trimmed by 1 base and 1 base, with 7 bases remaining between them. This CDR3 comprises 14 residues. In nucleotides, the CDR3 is TGTGCCAGCAGCTTAGGATGGAGCCAAGAGACCCAGTACTTC. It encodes CASSLGWSQETQYF.

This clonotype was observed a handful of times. CDR3 bases: TGTGCCAGCAGCCTGCCCCGAAGCGGCACAGATACGCAGTATTTT. As protein: CASSLPRSGTDTQYF. The rearrangement joins TRBV12-3 or TRBV12-4 to TRBJ2-3; no firm D call. The CDR3 length is 15 residues. With 6 bases removed from V and 1 base from J, the gap between germline ends came to 14 bases.

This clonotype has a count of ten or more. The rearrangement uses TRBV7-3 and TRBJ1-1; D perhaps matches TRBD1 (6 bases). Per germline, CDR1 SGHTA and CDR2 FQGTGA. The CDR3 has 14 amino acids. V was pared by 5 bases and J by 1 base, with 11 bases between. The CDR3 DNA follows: TGTGCCAGCAGCCAGGGACACCAGAACACTGAAGCTTTCTTT. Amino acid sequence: CASSQGHQNTEAFF.

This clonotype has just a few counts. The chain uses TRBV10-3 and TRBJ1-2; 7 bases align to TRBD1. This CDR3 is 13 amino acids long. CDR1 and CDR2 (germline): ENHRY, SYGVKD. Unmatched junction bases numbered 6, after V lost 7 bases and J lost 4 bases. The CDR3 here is CAINRDRSYGYTF. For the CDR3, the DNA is TGTGCCATCAACAGGGACAGAAGCTATGGCTACACCTTC.

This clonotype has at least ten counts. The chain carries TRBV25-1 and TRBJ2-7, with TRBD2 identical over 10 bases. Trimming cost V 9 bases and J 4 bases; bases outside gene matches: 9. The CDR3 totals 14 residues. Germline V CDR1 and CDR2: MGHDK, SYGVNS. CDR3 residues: CASTGLAVRYEQYF. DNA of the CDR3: TGTGCCAGTACCGGACTAGCGGTAAGATACGAGCAGTACTTC.

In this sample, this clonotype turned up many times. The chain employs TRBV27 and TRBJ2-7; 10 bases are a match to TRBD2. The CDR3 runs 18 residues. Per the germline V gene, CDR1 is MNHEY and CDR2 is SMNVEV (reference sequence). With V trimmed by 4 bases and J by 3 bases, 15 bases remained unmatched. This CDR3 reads CASSSSRGGSGRFYEQYF. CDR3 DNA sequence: TGTGCCAGCAGTTCCTCGCGAGGGGGTAGCGGGAGGTTCTACGAGCAGTACTTC.

CDR3 DNA sequence: TGCGCCAGCAGCCCCGAGGGAGCTAGCAATCAGCCCCAGCATTTT. It encodes CASSPEGASNQPQHF. This chain links TRBV5-1 with TRBJ1-5; D gene unclear. The CDR3 runs to 15 residues. In germline, CDR1 is SGHRS, CDR2 YFSETQ. Trimming took off 4 bases at V and 0 bases at J, with 11 bases between the two ends. The variable domain in full, completed from reference TRBV5-1 and TRBJ1-5, reads KAGVTQTPRYLIKTRGQQVTLSCSPISGHRSVSWYQQTPGQGLQFLFEYFSETQRNKGNFPGRFSGRQFSNSRSEMNVSTLELGDSALYLCASSPEGASNQPQHFGDGTRLSIL.

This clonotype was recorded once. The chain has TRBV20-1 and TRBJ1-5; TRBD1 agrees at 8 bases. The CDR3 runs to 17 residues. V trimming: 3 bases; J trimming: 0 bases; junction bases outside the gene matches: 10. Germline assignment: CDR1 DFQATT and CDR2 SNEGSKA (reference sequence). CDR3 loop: CSARPGQEFYSNQPQHF. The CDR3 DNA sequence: TGCAGTGCTAGGCCGGGACAGGAATTCTATAGCAATCAGCCCCAGCATTTT.

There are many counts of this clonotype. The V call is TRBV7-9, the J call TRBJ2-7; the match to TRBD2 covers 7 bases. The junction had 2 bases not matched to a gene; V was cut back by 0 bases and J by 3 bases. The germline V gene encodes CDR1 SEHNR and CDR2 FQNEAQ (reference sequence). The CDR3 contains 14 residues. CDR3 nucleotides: TGTGCCAGCAGCTTAGCCAGCGGGATCTACGAGCAGTACTTC. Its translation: CASSLASGIYEQYF.

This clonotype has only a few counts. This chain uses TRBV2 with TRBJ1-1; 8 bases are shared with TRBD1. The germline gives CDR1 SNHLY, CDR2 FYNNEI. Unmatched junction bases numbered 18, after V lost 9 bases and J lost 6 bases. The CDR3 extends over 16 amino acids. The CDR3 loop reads CASVDRGGIWSAEAFF. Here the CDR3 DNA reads TGTGCCAGTGTTGACAGGGGAGGGATATGGTCCGCTGAAGCTTTCTTT.

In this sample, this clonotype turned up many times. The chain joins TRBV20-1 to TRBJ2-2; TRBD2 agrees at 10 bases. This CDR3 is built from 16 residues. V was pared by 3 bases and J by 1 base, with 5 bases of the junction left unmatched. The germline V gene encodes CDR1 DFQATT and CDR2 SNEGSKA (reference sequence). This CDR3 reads CSASQPSGRNTGELFF. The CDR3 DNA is TGCAGTGCTAGCCAGCCTAGCGGGAGGAACACCGGGGAGCTGTTTTTT.

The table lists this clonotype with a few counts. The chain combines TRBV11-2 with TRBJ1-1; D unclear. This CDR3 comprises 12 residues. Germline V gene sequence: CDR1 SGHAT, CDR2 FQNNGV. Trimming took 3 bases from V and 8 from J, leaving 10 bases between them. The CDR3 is CASSLMGGEAFF. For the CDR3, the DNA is TGTGCCAGCAGCTTGATGGGAGGGGAAGCTTTCTTT.

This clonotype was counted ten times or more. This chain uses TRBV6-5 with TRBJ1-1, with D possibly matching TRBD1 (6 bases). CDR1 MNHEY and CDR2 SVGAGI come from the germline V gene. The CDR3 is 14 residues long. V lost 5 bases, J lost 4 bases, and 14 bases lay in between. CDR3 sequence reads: CASSRGGYGTEAFF. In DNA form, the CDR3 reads TGTGCCAGCAGTCGAGGGGGTTACGGCACTGAAGCTTTCTTT.

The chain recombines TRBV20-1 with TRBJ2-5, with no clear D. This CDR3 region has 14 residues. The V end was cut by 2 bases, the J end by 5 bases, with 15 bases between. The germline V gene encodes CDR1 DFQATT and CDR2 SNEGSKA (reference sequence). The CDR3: CSARSGRTPETQYF. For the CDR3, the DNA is TGCAGTGCTAGATCGGGCCGGACGCCCGAGACCCAGTACTTC.

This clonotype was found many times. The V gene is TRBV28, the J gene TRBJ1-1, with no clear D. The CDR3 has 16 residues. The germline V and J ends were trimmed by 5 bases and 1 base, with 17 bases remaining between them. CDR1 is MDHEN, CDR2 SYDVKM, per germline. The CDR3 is CASSVSFDPGNTEAFF. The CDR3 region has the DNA TGTGCCAGCAGTGTCTCTTTCGACCCGGGGAACACTGAAGCTTTCTTT.

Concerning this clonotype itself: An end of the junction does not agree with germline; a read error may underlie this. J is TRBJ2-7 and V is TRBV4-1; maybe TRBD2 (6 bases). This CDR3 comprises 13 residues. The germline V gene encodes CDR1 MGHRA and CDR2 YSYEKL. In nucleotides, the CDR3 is TGCGCCAGCAGCCCCCATACGGGGGTCGAGCAGGACTTC. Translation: CASSPHTGVEQDF.